This T cell receptor beta chain was sequenced for a study of early T cells in non-severe SARS-CoV-2 infection. Only a few counts were recorded for this clonotype. Unique molecular identifiers were added to individual cDNA molecules. MiXCR, applied by TCRdb to the 5' RACE reads, yields one record per CDR3 protein. The profile shows tens of thousands of distinct CDR3 sequences, around 16% of them singletons. This CDR3 region has 12 residues. The V and J ends lost 10 bases and 1 base, in that order; junction bases with no gene match: 4. CDR1 is SNHLY, CDR2 FYNNEI, per germline. Material: whole blood. The rearrangement uses TRBV2 and TRBJ2-7; 7 positions match TRBD1. The sequence was obtained from an adult who was a healthcare worker with PCR-confirmed SARS-CoV-2 infection or an uninfected control (not recorded which). The DNA of the CDR3 is TGTGCCACCGAGGGACAGTCCTACGAGCAGTACTTC. Its translation: CATEGQSYEQYF.